This T cell receptor (beta chain) was sequenced for a study of beta chain features in type 1 diabetes. The study's findings and limits: Reduced insertions and increased deletions marked VDJ junctions in type 1 diabetes patients. Comparison showed that naive, central memory and Treg TCRB repertoires appeared more similar among patients than among healthy donors. Shortening that was moderate but significant affected the TCRB CDR3s of Type 1 diabetes patients in all four CD4+ subsets.

The CDR3 spans 12 residues. Germline V lookup: CDR1 LGHNA, CDR2 YNFKEQ. V lost 5 bases to trimming and J lost 0 bases, with 3 bases between them. cDNA synthesis used the whole RNA isolate, giving expressed TCRB sequences. Measured with immunoSEQ multiplex PCR; TCRdb has only the in-frame clones, and not every one. The sample contains hundreds of thousands of clones, 13% of which appear only once. On this clone itself: The antigen is undetermined.

The specimen sequenced was naive CD4+ T cells from blood. The chain uses TRBV4-2 and TRBJ2-3; D gene unclear. The receptor's source is a man between 18 and 29 years old with type 1 diabetes. Here the CDR3 reads CASSGSTDTQYF. As DNA, the CDR3 is TGTGCCAGCAGCGGCAGCACAGATACGCAGTATTTT.